These T cell receptor beta chains were read from a single sample in a study of CD8 T cells in ankylosing spondylitis. A single record per CDR3 protein comes from TCRdb applying MiXCR to the 5' RACE reads. The repertoire includes some 840,000 distinct CDR3 sequences, roughly 10% of them detected once, and less than 0.65% sits in the top ten. Sequencing was performed on blood, either unsorted or a sorted T cell fraction (not recorded which). Source of these receptors: a male donor with ankylosing spondylitis. Both conserved end residues are part of each CDR3. The D gene is left open where the match is weak. A row's size may be missing; if present it is once, few, many or a size class.

clone size	V gene	D gene	J gene	CDR3 protein	CDR3 DNA
NA	TRBV28	NA	TRBJ2-5	CASSLPGAGETQYF	TGTGCCAGCAGTTTACCAGGGGCCGGGGAGACCCAGTACTTC
NA	TRBV7-2	TRBD1	TRBJ1-4	CASSPITGATNEKLFF	TGTGCCAGCAGCCCAATAACAGGGGCAACTAATGAAAAACTGTTTTTT
NA	TRBV6-2/TRBV6-3	NA	TRBJ2-1	CASSRIRGNEQFF	TGTGCCAGCAGTAGAATACGGGGAAATGAGCAGTTCTTC
few	TRBV5-1	TRBD1	TRBJ2-1	CASSTIGTGGYNEQFF	TGCGCCAGCAGCACAATAGGGACAGGGGGCTACAATGAGCAGTTCTTC
NA	TRBV7-2	TRBD1	TRBJ2-7	CASSSRTGGTYEQYF	TGTGCCAGCAGCTCTAGGACAGGGGGAACCTACGAGCAGTACTTC
few	TRBV4-2	NA	TRBJ2-1	CASSQEGRVSSYNEQFF	TGTGCCAGCAGCCAAGAGGGGCGGGTTAGCTCCTACAATGAGCAGTTCTTC
few	TRBV20-1	NA	TRBJ1-2	CSARDPGWTYYGYTF	TGCAGTGCTAGAGATCCAGGATGGACCTACTATGGCTACACCTTC
NA	TRBV3-1	NA	TRBJ2-3	CASSQRASLRSDTQYF	TGTGCCAGCAGCCAACGGGCTAGTCTAAGGTCAGATACGCAGTATTTT
NA	TRBV6-7	NA	TRBJ2-1	CASSYRTQEVNGEQFF	TGTGCCAGCAGTTACCGGACCCAGGAGGTAAACGGGGAGCAGTTCTTC
NA	TRBV20-1	NA	TRBJ1-6	CSAYRDTYNSPLHF	TGCAGTGCTTACCGGGACACATATAATTCACCCCTCCACTTT
NA	TRBV6-5	NA	TRBJ2-3	CASSYTRDFQDTQYF	TGTGCCAGCAGTTACACGAGGGACTTCCAGGATACGCAGTATTTT
many	TRBV7-2	NA	TRBJ2-5	CASSLVAFQETQYF	TGTGCCAGCAGCTTAGTCGCCTTTCAAGAGACCCAGTACTTC
many	TRBV29-1	TRBD1	TRBJ2-7	CSARGQGLHEQYF	TGCAGCGCCAGGGGACAGGGACTTCACGAGCAGTACTTC
many	TRBV12-3/TRBV12-4	NA	TRBJ2-5	CASRTSVWTQYF	TGTGCCAGCAGGACGAGTGTGTGGACCCAGTACTTC
few	TRBV7-2	NA	TRBJ2-3	CASSPQQITQYF	TGTGCCAGCAGCCCCCAGCAAATTACGCAGTATTTT
many	TRBV6-1	TRBD1	TRBJ2-3	CASSPTGGPNTDTQYF	TGTGCCAGCAGCCCGACAGGGGGACCAAACACAGATACGCAGTATTTT
NA	TRBV7-2	NA	TRBJ1-2	CASSLRNRAGYTF	TGTGCCAGCAGCTTACGTAACAGGGCTGGCTACACCTTC
few	TRBV7-8	TRBD1	TRBJ1-2	CASSPGQGGFYGYTF	TGTGCCAGCAGCCCCGGACAGGGAGGTTTCTATGGCTACACCTTC
NA	TRBV7-2	TRBD1	TRBJ2-1	CASSTGGSYNEQFF	TGTGCCAGCAGCACAGGGGGGTCCTACAATGAGCAGTTCTTC
NA	TRBV18	NA	TRBJ1-1	CASSPAVKNTEAFF	TGTGCCAGCTCACCAGCTGTGAAGAACACTGAAGCTTTCTTT
many	TRBV12-3/TRBV12-4	TRBD1	TRBJ1-5	CASSRDRGRGQPQHF	TGTGCCAGCAGCCGGGACAGGGGGCGCGGACAGCCCCAGCATTTT
NA	TRBV20-1	TRBD2	TRBJ2-1	CSATSGRRNEQFF	TGCAGTGCTACTAGCGGGAGAAGGAATGAGCAGTTCTTC
NA	TRBV12-3/TRBV12-4	NA	TRBJ2-5	CASSPWGAYQETQYF	TGTGCCAGCAGCCCCTGGGGGGCGTACCAAGAGACCCAGTACTTC
few	TRBV27	TRBD2	TRBJ2-1	CASRPSRAGALYNEQFF	TGTGCCAGCAGACCCTCCAGAGCGGGAGCCCTCTACAATGAGCAGTTCTTC
many	TRBV7-2	TRBD2	TRBJ2-7	CASSLRGESYEQYF	TGTGCCAGCAGCTTACGGGGGGAGAGCTACGAGCAGTACTTC
few	TRBV18	TRBD1	TRBJ2-5	CASSPVGQGGKTQYF	TGTGCCAGCTCACCAGTCGGACAGGGAGGAAAGACCCAGTACTTC
few	TRBV20-1	NA	TRBJ2-3	CSDGLLTDTQYF	TGCAGTGACGGGCTTCTCACAGATACGCAGTATTTT
few	TRBV6-1	NA	TRBJ1-5	CASSVRDPNQPQHF	TGTGCCAGCAGTGTCAGGGATCCCAATCAGCCCCAGCATTTT
NA	TRBV5-1	TRBD2	TRBJ2-6	CASSLGFDGGIANVLTF	TGCGCCAGCAGCTTGGGGTTCGACGGGGGGATCGCCAACGTCCTGACTTTC
NA	TRBV27	NA	TRBJ2-7	CASSSHTASSYEQYF	TGTGCCAGCAGTTCCCACACGGCTAGCTCCTACGAGCAGTACTTC
many	TRBV12-3/TRBV12-4	NA	TRBJ2-7	CASSLTSVRGAYEQYF	TGTGCCAGCAGTCTTACATCCGTTCGAGGTGCCTACGAGCAGTACTTC
few	TRBV5-6	NA	TRBJ1-4	CASSLAQGNEKLFF	TGTGCCAGCAGCTTGGCGCAGGGGAATGAAAAACTGTTTTTT
NA	TRBV6-2/TRBV6-3	NA	TRBJ2-3	CASSTLWGVRTDTQYF	TGTGCCAGCAGTACCCTTTGGGGGGTTCGCACAGATACGCAGTATTTT
few	TRBV2	NA	TRBJ1-4	CASSESTGELAVFF	TGTGCCAGCAGTGAATCCACCGGGGAACTGGCGGTGTTTTTT
many	TRBV28	NA	TRBJ2-3	CASRSGLAGTQYF	TGTGCCAGCAGGTCGGGACTGGCTGGTACGCAGTATTTT
many	TRBV24-1	NA	TRBJ2-1	CATSGGLSSYNEQFF	TGTGCCACCAGTGGTGGGCTGAGCTCCTACAATGAGCAGTTCTTC
NA	TRBV5-1	TRBD1	TRBJ1-2	CASSLARDREGYTF	TGCGCCAGCAGCTTAGCCCGGGACAGGGAAGGCTACACCTTC
few	TRBV6-1	NA	TRBJ1-4	CASSEQVSNEKLFF	TGTGCCAGCAGTGAACAGGTTTCTAATGAAAAACTGTTTTTT
few	TRBV7-2	NA	TRBJ2-5	CATKKGDRETQYF	TGTGCCACCAAGAAGGGTGATCGGGAGACCCAGTACTTC
few	TRBV20-1	NA	TRBJ2-1	CSARSHSAHSYNEQFF	TGCAGTGCTAGATCTCATAGCGCACACTCCTACAATGAGCAGTTCTTC
NA	TRBV11-1	TRBD2	TRBJ2-2	CASSPPFRLAGRTGELFF	TGTGCCAGCAGCCCTCCATTTCGACTAGCGGGAAGGACCGGGGAGCTGTTTTTT
few	TRBV5-1	NA	TRBJ1-2	CASSLGQSGYGYTF	TGCGCCAGCAGCTTGGGACAGTCCGGCTATGGCTACACCTTC
few	TRBV5-1	TRBD1	TRBJ1-1	CASSLGDRSNTEAFF	TGCGCCAGCAGCTTGGGGGACAGGAGCAACACTGAAGCTTTCTTT